The source of this T cell receptor beta chain is a study of cytomegalovirus exposure and HLA in healthy donors. PCR primers comprised 60 Vbeta and 13 Jbeta primers. Original processing methods: Later, an analysis found approximately 80 million unique TCR beta chains, and 8.5 million to 14 million of these were shared. Assay used: immunoSEQ multiplex PCR; TCRdb lists only in-frame clones, some missing. The V and J calls and clone size are taken from that table; D and trimming were inferred from the DNA. The table records around 140,000 clones, over 60% of them present only once. Germline values: CDR1 SGDLS, CDR2 YYNGEE. The CDR3 length is 12 residues. V lost 4 bases to trimming and J lost 4 bases, with 7 bases between them.

The sequenced material came from PBMCs. The chain has TRBV9 and TRBJ2-3; no firm D call. This TCR was sampled from a man aged 40-50 years in good health and CMV-seronegative. CDR3 amino acids: CASSPNSDTQYF. CDR3 nucleotide sequence: TGTGCCAGCAGCCCTAATTCAGATACGCAGTATTTT. Filled out from reference TRBV9 and TRBJ2-3, the complete variable domain reads DSGVTQTPKHLITATGQRVTLRCSPRSGDLSVYWYQQSLDQGLQFLIQYYNGEERAKGNILERFSAQQFPDLHSELNLSSLELGDSALYFCASSPNSDTQYFGPGTRLTVL.